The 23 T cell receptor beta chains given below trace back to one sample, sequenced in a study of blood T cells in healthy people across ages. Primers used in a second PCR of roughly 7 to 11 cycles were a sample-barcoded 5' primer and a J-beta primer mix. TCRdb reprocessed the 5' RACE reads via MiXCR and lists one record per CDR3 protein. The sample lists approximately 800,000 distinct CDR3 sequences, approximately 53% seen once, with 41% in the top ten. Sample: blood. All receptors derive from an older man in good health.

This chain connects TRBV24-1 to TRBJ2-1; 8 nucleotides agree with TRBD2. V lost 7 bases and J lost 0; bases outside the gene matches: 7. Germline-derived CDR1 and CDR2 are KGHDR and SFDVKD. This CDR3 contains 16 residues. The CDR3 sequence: CATSLAGTSSYNEQFF. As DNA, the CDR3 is TGTGCCACCAGCTTAGCGGGGACCAGCTCCTACAATGAGCAGTTCTTC.

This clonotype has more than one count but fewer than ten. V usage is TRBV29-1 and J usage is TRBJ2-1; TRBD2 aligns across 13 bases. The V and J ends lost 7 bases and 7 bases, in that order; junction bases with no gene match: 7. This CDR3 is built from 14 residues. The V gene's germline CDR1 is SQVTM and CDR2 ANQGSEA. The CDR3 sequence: CSARTSGSLNEQFF. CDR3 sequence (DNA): TGCAGCGCCAGGACTAGCGGGAGTTTGAATGAGCAGTTCTTC.

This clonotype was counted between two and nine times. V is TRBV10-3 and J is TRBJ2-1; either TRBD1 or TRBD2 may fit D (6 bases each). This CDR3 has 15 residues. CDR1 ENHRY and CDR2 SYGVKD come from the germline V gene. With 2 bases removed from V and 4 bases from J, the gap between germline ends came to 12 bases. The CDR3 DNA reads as TGTGCCATCAGTGAGCGGGGGCCGGGATACAATGAGCAGTTCTTC. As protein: CAISERGPGYNEQFF.

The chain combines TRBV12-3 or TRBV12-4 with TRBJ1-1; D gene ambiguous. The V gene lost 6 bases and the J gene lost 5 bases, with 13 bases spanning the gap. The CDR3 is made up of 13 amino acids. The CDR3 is CASSWGFRTEAFF. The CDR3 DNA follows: TGTGCCAGCAGCTGGGGTTTTAGGACTGAAGCTTTCTTT.

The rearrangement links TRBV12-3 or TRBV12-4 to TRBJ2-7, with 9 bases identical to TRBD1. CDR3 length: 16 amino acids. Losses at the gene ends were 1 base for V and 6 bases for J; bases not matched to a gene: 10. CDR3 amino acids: CASSLGGPGQGGEQYF. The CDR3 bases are TGTGCCAGCAGTTTAGGGGGACCGGGACAGGGAGGCGAGCAGTACTTC.

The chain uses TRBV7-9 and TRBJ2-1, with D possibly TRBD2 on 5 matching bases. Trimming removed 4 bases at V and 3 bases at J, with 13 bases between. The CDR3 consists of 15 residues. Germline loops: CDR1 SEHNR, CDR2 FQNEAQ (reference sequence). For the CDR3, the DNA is TGTGCCAGCAGCTCGAATAGCGTTTTCTACAATGAGCAGTTCTTC. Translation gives CASSSNSVFYNEQFF.

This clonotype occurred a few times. CDR3 residues: CASSLVSPGGYGYTF. DNA of the CDR3: TGTGCCAGCAGCTTAGTCTCCCCGGGAGGCTATGGCTACACCTTC. V is TRBV13 and J is TRBJ1-2; the D is unclear. The CDR3 is made up of 15 amino acids. The V end was cut by 1 base, the J end by 4 bases, with 13 bases between. Looked up from germline, CDR1 is PRHDT and CDR2 is FYEKMQ (reference sequence).

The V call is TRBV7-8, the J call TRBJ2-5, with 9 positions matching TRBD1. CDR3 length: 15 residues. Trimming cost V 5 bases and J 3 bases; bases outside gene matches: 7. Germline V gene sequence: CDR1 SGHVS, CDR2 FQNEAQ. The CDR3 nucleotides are TGTGCCAGCAGCCGATGGACAGGGGTTGAAGAGACCCAGTACTTC. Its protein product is CASSRWTGVEETQYF.

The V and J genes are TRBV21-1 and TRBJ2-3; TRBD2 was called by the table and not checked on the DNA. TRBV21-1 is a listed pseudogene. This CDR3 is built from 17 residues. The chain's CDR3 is CASSKRTSGGCTDTQYF. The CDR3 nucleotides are TGTGCCAGCAGCAAAAGGACTAGCGGAGGTTGCACAGATACGCAGTATTTT.

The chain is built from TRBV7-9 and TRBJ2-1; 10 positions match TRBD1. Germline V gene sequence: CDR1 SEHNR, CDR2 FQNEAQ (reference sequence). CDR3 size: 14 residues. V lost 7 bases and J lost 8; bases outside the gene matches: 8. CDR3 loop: CASMLGTGVDEQFF. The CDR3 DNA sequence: TGTGCCAGCATGTTAGGGACAGGGGTGGATGAGCAGTTCTTC. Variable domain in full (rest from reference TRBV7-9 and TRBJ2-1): DTGVSQNPRHKITKRGQNVTFRCDPISEHNRLYWYRQTLGQGPEFLTYFQNEAQLEKSRLLSDRFSAERPKGSFSTLEIQRTEQGDSAMYLCASMLGTGVDEQFFGPGTRLTVL.

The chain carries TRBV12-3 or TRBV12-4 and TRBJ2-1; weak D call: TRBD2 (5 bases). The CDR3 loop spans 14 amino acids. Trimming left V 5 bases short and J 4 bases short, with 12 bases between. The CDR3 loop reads CASSAYTRYNEQFF. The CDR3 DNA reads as TGTGCCAGCAGTGCCTACACTAGATACAATGAGCAGTTCTTC.

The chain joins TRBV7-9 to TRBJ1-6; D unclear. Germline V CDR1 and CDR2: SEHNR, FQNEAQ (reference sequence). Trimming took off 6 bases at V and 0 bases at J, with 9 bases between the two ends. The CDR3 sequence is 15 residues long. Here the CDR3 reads CASSQANSYNSPLHF. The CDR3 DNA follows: TGTGCCAGCAGTCAGGCGAACTCCTATAATTCACCCCTCCACTTT.

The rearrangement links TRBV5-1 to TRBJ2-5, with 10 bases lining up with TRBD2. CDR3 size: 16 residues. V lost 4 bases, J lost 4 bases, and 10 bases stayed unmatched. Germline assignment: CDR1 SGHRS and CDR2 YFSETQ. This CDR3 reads CASSLGLAGAGETQYF. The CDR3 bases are TGCGCCAGCAGCCTAGGCCTAGCGGGAGCAGGAGAGACCCAGTACTTC.

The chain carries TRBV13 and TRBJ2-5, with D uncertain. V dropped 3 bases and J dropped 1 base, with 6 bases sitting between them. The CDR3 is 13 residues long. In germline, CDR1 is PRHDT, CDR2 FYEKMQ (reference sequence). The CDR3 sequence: CASSFPTQETQYF. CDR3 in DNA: TGTGCCAGCAGCTTCCCGACCCAAGAGACCCAGTACTTC. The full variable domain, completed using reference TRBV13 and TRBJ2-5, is AAGVIQSPRHLIKEKRETATLKCYPIPRHDTVYWYQQGPGQDPQFLISFYEKMQSDKGSIPDRFSAQQFSDYHSELNMSSLELGDSALYFCASSFPTQETQYFGPGTRLLVL.

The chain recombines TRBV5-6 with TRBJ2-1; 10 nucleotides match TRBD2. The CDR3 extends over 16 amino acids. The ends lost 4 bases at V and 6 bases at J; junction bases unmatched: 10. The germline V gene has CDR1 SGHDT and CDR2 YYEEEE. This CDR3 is CASSPRRTSGLNEQFF. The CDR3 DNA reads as TGTGCCAGCAGCCCGAGAAGGACTAGCGGCCTCAATGAGCAGTTCTTC.

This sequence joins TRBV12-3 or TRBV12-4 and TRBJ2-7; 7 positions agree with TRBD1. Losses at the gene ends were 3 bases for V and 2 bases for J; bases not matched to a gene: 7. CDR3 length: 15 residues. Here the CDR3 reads CASSFLTGLTYEQYF. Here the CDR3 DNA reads TGTGCCAGCAGTTTCCTGACAGGGTTAACCTACGAGCAGTACTTC.

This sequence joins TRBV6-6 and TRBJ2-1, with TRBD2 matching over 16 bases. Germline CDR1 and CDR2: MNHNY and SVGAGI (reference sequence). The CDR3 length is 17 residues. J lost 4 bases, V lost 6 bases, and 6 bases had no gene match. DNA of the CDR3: TGTGCCAGCAGGGGACTAGCGGGAGGGGGGACTTACAATGAGCAGTTCTTC. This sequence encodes CASRGLAGGGTYNEQFF.

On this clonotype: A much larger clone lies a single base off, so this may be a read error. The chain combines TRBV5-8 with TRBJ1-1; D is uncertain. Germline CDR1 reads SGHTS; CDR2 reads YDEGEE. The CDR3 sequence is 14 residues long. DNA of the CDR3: TGTGTCAGCAGCCCCTGGCGGGATTTCACTGAAGCTTTCTTT. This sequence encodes CVSSPWRDFTEAFF.

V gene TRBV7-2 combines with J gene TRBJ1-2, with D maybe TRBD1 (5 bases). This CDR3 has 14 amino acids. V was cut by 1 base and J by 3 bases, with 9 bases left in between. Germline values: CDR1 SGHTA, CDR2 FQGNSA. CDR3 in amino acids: CASSLGGKDYGYTF. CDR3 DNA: TGTGCCAGCAGCTTAGGGGGCAAGGACTATGGCTACACCTTC.

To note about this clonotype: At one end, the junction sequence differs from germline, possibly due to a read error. The CDR3 loop reads CVSIQAGEMDNEQYF. The CDR3 nucleotides are TGCGTCAGCATCCAAGCGGGAGAGATGGACAATGAGCAGTACTTC. The rearrangement joins TRBV5-1 to TRBJ2-1; 8 bases agree with TRBD2. The J call may be faulty, since TRBJ2-7 better matches the DNA end. Germline V CDR1 and CDR2: SGHRS, YFSETQ. The CDR3 spans 15 residues.

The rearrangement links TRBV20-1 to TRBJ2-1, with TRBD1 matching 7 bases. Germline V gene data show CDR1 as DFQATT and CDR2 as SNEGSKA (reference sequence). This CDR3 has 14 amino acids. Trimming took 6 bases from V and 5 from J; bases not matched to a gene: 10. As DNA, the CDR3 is TGCAGTGCCCGGACAGGACAGACCAACAATGAGCAGTTCTTC. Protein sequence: CSARTGQTNNEQFF.

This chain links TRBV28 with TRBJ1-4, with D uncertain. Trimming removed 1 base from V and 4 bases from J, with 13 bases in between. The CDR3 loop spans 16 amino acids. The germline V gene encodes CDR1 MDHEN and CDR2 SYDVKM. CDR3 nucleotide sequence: TGTGCCAGCAGTTTATTACGACCGGGGAGTAATGAAAAACTGTTTTTT. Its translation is CASSLLRPGSNEKLFF.

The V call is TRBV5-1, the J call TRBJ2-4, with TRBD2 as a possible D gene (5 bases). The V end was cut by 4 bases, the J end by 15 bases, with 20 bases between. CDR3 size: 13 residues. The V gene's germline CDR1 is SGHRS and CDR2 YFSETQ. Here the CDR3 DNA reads TGCGCCAGCAGCCCCATCGGGGTGACGAGCCCGTACTTC. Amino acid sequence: CASSPIGVTSPYF.